This record concerns one TCR beta chain sequence. What it binds is unknown. Using quantitative 5'-RACE with molecular barcodes, the authors made TCR beta libraries. TCRdb re-derived calls from the 5' RACE reads in MiXCR, one entry per CDR3 protein. The table lists a few hundred thousand distinct CDR3 sequences, approximately 12% of them singletons. This sample was taken from a study of CD8 T cells in ankylosing spondylitis. General observations from the study: Roughly eight highly homologous variants formed a TCR beta motif that appeared characteristic of ankylosing spondylitis blood.

V dropped 0 bases and J dropped 9 bases, with 13 bases sitting between them. The CDR3 runs 14 residues. Looked up from germline, CDR1 is MNHEY and CDR2 is SVGAGI. This TCR was recovered from a male donor with ankylosing spondylitis. The source material was blood, either unsorted or a sorted T cell fraction (not recorded which). The chain links TRBV6-5 to TRBJ2-3, with D possibly being TRBD2 (6 bases). The DNA of the CDR3 is TGTGCCAGCAGTTACTCATTGACTAGTGACACGCAGTATTTT. Translation: CASSYSLTSDTQYF.